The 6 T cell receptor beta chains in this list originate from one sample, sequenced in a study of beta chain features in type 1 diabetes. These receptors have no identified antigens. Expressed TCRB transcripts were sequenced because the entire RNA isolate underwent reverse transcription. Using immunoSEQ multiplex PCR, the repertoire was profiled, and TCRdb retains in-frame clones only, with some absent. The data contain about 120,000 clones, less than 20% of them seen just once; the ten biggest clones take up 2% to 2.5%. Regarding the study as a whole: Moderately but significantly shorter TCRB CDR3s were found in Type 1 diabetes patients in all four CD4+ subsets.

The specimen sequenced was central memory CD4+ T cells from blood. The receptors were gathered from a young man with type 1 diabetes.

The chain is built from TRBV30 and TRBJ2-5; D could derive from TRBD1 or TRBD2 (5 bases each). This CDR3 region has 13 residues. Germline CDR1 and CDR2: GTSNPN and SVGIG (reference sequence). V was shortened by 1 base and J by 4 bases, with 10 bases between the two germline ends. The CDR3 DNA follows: TGTGCCTGGAGTGCGGGACGGTTAGAGACCCAGTACTTC. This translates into CAWSAGRLETQYF.

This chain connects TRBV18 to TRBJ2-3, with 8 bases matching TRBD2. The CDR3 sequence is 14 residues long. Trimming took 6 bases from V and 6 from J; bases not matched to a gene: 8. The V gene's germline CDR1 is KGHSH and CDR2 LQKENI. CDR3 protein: CASSLGLAVDTQYF. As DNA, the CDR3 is TGTGCCAGCTCGCTCGGACTAGCAGTGGATACGCAGTATTTT.

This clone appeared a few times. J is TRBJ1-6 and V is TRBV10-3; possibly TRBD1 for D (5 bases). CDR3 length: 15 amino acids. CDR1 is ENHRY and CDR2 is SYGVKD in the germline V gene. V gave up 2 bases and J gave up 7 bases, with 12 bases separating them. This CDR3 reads CAISEAREGNSPLHF. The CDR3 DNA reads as TGTGCCATCAGTGAGGCCAGGGAGGGGAATTCACCCCTCCACTTT.

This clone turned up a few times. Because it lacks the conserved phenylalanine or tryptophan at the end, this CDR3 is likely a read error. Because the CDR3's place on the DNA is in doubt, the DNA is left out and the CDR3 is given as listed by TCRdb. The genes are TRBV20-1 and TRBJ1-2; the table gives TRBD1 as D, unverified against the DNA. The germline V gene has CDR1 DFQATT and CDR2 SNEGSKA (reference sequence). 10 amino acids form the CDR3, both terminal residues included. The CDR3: CSVQEWAVLY.

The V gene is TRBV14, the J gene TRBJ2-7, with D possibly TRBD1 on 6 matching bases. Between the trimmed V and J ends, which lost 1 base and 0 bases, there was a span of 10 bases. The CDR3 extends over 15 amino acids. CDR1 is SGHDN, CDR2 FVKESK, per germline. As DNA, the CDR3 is TGTGCCAGCAGCCAAGTAGGGGGTCTCTCCTACGAGCAGTACTTC. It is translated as CASSQVGGLSYEQYF.

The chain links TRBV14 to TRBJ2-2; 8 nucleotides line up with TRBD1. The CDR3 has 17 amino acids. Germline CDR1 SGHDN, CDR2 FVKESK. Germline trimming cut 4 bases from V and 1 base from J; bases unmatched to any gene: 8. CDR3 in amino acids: CASSPITGGVNTGELFF. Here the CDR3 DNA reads TGTGCCAGCAGCCCAATTACAGGGGGTGTGAACACCGGGGAGCTGTTTTTT.